The entry below describes one T cell receptor beta chain. Its antigen remains undetermined. Per-base qualities were not stored, and no clone one base away is much larger. Patients with autoimmune disease history or receiving systemic immunosuppression were excluded from the trial. In every dose cohort, peripheral blood was drawn for TCR sequencing at baseline, cycle 4 day 1, and cycle 7 day 1. The samples were taken from a phase I, first-in-human, multicenter, open-label dose-escalation trial of ivuxolimab. The trial enrolled adults with locally advanced or metastatic head and neck squamous cell, hepatocellular, melanoma or renal cell carcinoma. Before TCR sequencing, CD4+ T cells and CD8+ T cells from peripheral blood were sorted into separate populations. For sequencing of the TCRbeta CDR3 region, genomic DNA was extracted from the sorted cells. The immunoSEQ Assay was used for sequencing of TCRbeta CDR3 regions. TCRdb re-hosts the immuneACCESS table, in-frame sequences only. Its copies lack some clones; in the studies checked, an unresolved V gene accounts for under half of them, and the cause for the rest is not known. The sample has just under 80,000 clones on record, around 91% of them singletons. Approximately 0.4% of the sample lies in the top ten.

CDR1 LNHDA and CDR2 SQIVND are derived from the germline V gene (reference sequence). The CDR3 runs 17 residues from the cysteine to the phenylalanine. CDR3 DNA is the only sequence kept; it has 51 bases, read in frame from the first base. Trimming costs V 0 bases and J 2 bases, and their ends lie 11 bases apart. The data belong to a study of OX40 agonist ivuxolimab in advanced cancers. Background on the whole study: The costimulatory receptor OX40 (CD134) was targeted by ivuxolimab, a fully human IgG2 agonistic monoclonal antibody. Intravenous ivuxolimab was administered to patients every 2 weeks at six dose levels: 0.01, 0.1, 0.3, 1.5, 3 and 10 mg/kg. Among the approximately 50 dose-escalation patients, around 19 had hepatocellular carcinoma, around 15 melanoma, 9 renal cell carcinoma and 9 head and neck cancer. In the dose-escalation cohort, around four fifths of patients were male, and the mean age was roughly 60 years with a range of roughly 20 to 85. Prior anti-PD-1, anti-PD-L1 or anti-CTLA-4 therapy was permitted, and less than 45% of dose-escalation patients had received checkpoint inhibitors. Partial responses occurred in three dose-escalation patients: two with cutaneous melanoma and one with hepatocellular carcinoma. The purpose of peripheral TCRbeta sequencing was to test whether ivuxolimab changed TCR sequence diversity and led to clonal T-cell expansion. The monotherapy dose-escalation portion (N of about 49 patients) of the phase I ivuxolimab trial is reported in the paper.

Overall results and qualifications from the work: In the 0.1-3.0 mg/kg groups, partial responders had among the lowest normalized peripheral clonal expansion, particularly in CD8+ T cells. After ivuxolimab, CD8+ T cells had more expanded clones than CD4+ T cells on average. At doses of 0.1 to 3.0 mg/kg, clonal expansion of both CD4+ and CD8+ T cells in blood was seen between baseline and week 6. The antigen specificity of the clonally expanded peripheral T cells was not determined. Low levels of normalized T-cell clonal expansion were also seen in some nonresponding patients.

The V and J segments used are TRBV19 and TRBJ2-6; no D gene call is confident. The specimen was CD4+ or CD8+ T cells sorted from blood, collected in a trial of the OX40 agonist ivuxolimab. The receptor was derived from an adult with an advanced solid tumor such as melanoma, head and neck, liver or kidney cancer. Here the CDR3 is given as CASSIDFRSAGANVLTF. The sequenced DNA: TGTGCCAGTAGTATAGATTTTAGGAGCGCTGGGGCCAACGTCCTGACTTTC.